This T cell receptor beta chain came from a study of cytomegalovirus exposure and HLA in healthy donors. General study results and limits: Sequencing probably produced one cluster of sequence variants that were highly shared. A later analysis by the authors found several of the most significant clusters apparently linked to common viral pathogens. TCR beta V- and J-gene trimming was later associated with a missense DCLRE1C variant.

V lost 4 bases to trimming and J lost 0 bases, with 13 bases between them. The CDR3 covers 15 residues. Looked up from germline, CDR1 is SGHAT and CDR2 is FQDESV (reference sequence). PCR amplification relied on 60 Vbeta primers (plus 13 Jbeta primers). The data were produced by immunoSEQ multiplex PCR, yet TCRdb's version contains in-frame clones alone and is incomplete. This sample has 30,000 to 45,000 clones, with 80% to 90% found just once. As for this clone: The target antigen is unknown.

Source material: PBMCs. This TCR was recovered from a woman under 30 in good health and CMV-seronegative. The chain couples TRBV11-1 to TRBJ2-7; TRBD1 might be the D (5 bases). This CDR3 is CASSSGQRPSYEQYF. The CDR3 coding sequence is TGTGCCAGCAGCTCCGGACAAAGGCCCTCCTACGAGCAGTACTTC.